The text below deals with one TCR beta chain. A much larger clone differs from this one at a single base, so this may be a read error. This record belongs to a study of CD8+CD57+ T cells in acquired aplastic anemia. Study background: Recorded DNA amounts for sorted CD4+ and CD8+ cells had an average of about 3 ug.

CDR3 and TCR beta VDJ profiling relied on genomic DNA as the template. A single record per CDR3 protein comes from TCRdb applying MiXCR to the reads. Of 150,000 to 200,000 distinct CDR3 sequences detected, about 45% appear once; the ten largest clones hold 1.1%. From germline, CDR1 is SGHRS and CDR2 YFSETQ. This CDR3 has 18 amino acids. V lost 4 bases, J lost 1 base, and 23 bases lay in between. The authors sequenced patients whose flow cytometry had shown CD8+CD57+ cell expansion. This sequence was found in a human donor with aplastic anemia. The chain carries TRBV5-1 and TRBJ1-1; no clear D gene. Sample: sorted CD4+, CD8+, or CD8+CD57+ T cells (not recorded which) from PBMCs. CDR3 bases: TGCGCCAGCAGCCCGTTAATGGGAGAAATTGCCACGAACACTGAAGCTTTCTTT. This encodes CASSPLMGEIATNTEAFF.